The 18 T cell receptor beta chains reported below all come from one sample, sequenced in a study of blood T cell repertoires in COVID-19. The data were produced by immunoSEQ multiplex PCR, yet TCRdb's version contains in-frame clones alone and is incomplete. The sample carries about 120,000 clones, about 81% recorded once. Specimen: peripheral blood. The receptors were sampled from a man aged 25-45 years with COVID-19, enrolled during active disease.

The V gene is TRBV27, the J gene TRBJ1-2; D not resolved. V was pared by 2 bases and J by 6 bases, with 19 bases between. CDR1 is MNHEY and CDR2 is SMNVEV in the germline V gene (reference sequence). This CDR3 contains 16 residues. CDR3 residues: CASSLKITSLGDGYTF. The CDR3 bases are TGTGCCAGCAGTTTAAAGATAACCTCCCTCGGTGATGGCTACACCTTC.

The chain combines TRBV28 with TRBJ1-1, with no clear D. Looked up from germline, CDR1 is MDHEN and CDR2 is SYDVKM. The CDR3 runs 15 residues. Trimming cost V 1 base and J 0 bases, with 9 bases left between them. This CDR3 is CASSLSELMNTEAFF. The CDR3 nucleotides are TGTGCCAGCAGTTTATCGGAGTTAATGAACACTGAAGCTTTCTTT.

The chain uses TRBV5-5 and TRBJ1-5; D is perhaps TRBD1 (5 bases). The CDR3 has 16 amino acids. V lost 4 bases, J lost 0 bases, and 14 bases lay in between. Germline loops: CDR1 SGHKS, CDR2 YYEKEE (reference sequence). The CDR3, as DNA: TGTGCCAGCAGCCAAGCTCCGGGGGATAGCAATCAGCCCCAGCATTTT. This gives the protein CASSQAPGDSNQPQHF.

This clone appeared a few times. V gene TRBV6-5 combines with J gene TRBJ1-1; 9 nucleotides line up with TRBD1. Germline trimming cut 6 bases from V and 7 bases from J; bases unmatched to any gene: 9. The CDR3 is 14 residues long. The germline V gene encodes CDR1 MNHEY and CDR2 SVGAGI. CDR3 sequence (DNA): TGTGCCAGCAGCGTACAGGGGGCGGTGAATGAAGCTTTCTTT. It translates to CASSVQGAVNEAFF.

The V call is TRBV3-1 (or the pseudogene TRBV3-2), the J call TRBJ1-3, with D possibly TRBD1 on 5 matching bases. With 1 base removed from V and 4 bases from J, the gap between germline ends came to 11 bases. CDR1 and CDR2 from the germline V gene are LGHDT and YNNKEL (reference sequence). The CDR3 consists of 15 residues. The CDR3 DNA reads as TGTGCCAGCAGCCAAGTGGCAGCAGGGGGAAACACCATATATTTT. Translated, it gives CASSQVAAGGNTIYF.

V gene TRBV19 combines with J gene TRBJ1-1; the D gene is possibly TRBD1 (6 bases). The CDR3 totals 13 residues. Trimming took off 7 bases at V and 1 base at J, with 10 bases between the two ends. Germline CDR1 LNHDA, CDR2 SQIVND (reference sequence). CDR3 sequence (DNA): TGTGCCAGTAACGACAGGCCGAACACTGAAGCTTTCTTT. Translated: CASNDRPNTEAFF. The variable domain in full, completed from reference TRBV19 and TRBJ1-1, reads DGGITQSPKYLFRKEGQNVTLSCEQNLNHDAMYWYRQDPGQGLRLIYYSQIVNDFQKGDIAEGYSVSREKKESFPLTVTSAQKNPTAFYLCASNDRPNTEAFFGQGTRLTVV.

This clone was observed a handful of times. The chain combines TRBV6-4 with TRBJ2-2; D is possibly TRBD2 (6 bases). The germline V and J ends were trimmed by 4 bases and 5 bases, with 11 bases remaining between them. CDR1 is MRHNA and CDR2 is SNTAGT in the germline V gene. This CDR3 has 14 residues. The CDR3 loop reads CASSVEEGTGELFF. For the CDR3, the DNA is TGTGCCAGCAGTGTTGAGGAGGGGACCGGGGAGCTGTTTTTT.

V usage is TRBV11-3 and J usage is TRBJ2-4, with 9 bases that match TRBD1. This CDR3 has 16 amino acids. V dropped 8 bases and J dropped 3; count of bases not matched to a gene: 11. Germline V CDR1 and CDR2: SGHNT, YENEEA. CDR3 sequence (DNA): TGTGCCAGCGAGGAGGGGACAGGGTGGAACAAAAACATTCAGTACTTC. Amino acids: CASEEGTGWNKNIQYF.

This clone appeared once. The chain is built from TRBV27 and TRBJ1-1, with TRBD1 matching over 7 bases. Germline V gene sequence: CDR1 MNHEY, CDR2 SMNVEV (reference sequence). The trim removed 6 bases at V and 2 bases at J, leaving 15 bases unmatched. This CDR3 has 17 residues. Written as DNA, the CDR3 is TGTGCCAGCAGGGGTTCGGATGGGGACAGCTTCAACACTGAAGCTTTCTTT. Translation: CASRGSDGDSFNTEAFF.

This chain joins TRBV4-1 and TRBJ1-1; 11 bases are a match to TRBD1. Losses at the gene ends were 6 bases for V and 3 bases for J; bases not matched to a gene: 6. The CDR3 contains 15 residues. Germline V lookup: CDR1 MGHRA, CDR2 YSYEKL. The CDR3 coding sequence is TGCGCCAGCAGAGTCGGACAGGGGGCCGACACTGAAGCTTTCTTT. Amino acids: CASRVGQGADTEAFF.

The chain joins TRBV10-2 to TRBJ2-3; 11 nucleotides agree with TRBD2. The CDR3 length is 15 residues. V shed 8 bases, J shed 2 bases, and the junction held 6 bases outside the gene matches. Germline values: CDR1 WSHSY, CDR2 SAAADI. CDR3 nucleotide sequence: TGCGCCAGCTCCCGTAGCGGGGGGGACACAGATACGCAGTATTTT. Translating it yields CASSRSGGDTDTQYF.

This sequence joins TRBV11-3 and TRBJ2-2, with TRBD2 identical over 7 bases. There are 14 residues in the CDR3. With 7 bases clipped from V and 4 bases from J, the junction kept 6 bases outside the gene matches. Germline CDR1 SGHNT, CDR2 YENEEA. The CDR3 coding sequence is TGTGCCAGCACCCCTAGCGGCCTCACCGGGGAGCTGTTTTTT. The encoded protein is CASTPSGLTGELFF.

The chain uses TRBV21-1 and TRBJ1-6; TRBD1, the table's D call, was not compared with the DNA. TRBV21-1 is noted as a pseudogene. CDR3 length: 16 amino acids. Here the CDR3 DNA reads TGTGCCAGCAGCAAAGAGGGGACAGGGGTTAATTCACCCCTCCACTTT. Residues: CASSKEGTGVNSPLHF.

This clone has a count of ten or more. The chain couples TRBV7-6 to TRBJ2-7, with 8 bases identical to TRBD1. Germline V gene sequence: CDR1 SGHVS, CDR2 FNYEAQ. J gave up 3 bases and V 0 bases, and 7 bases lay outside the gene matches. The CDR3 loop spans 16 amino acids. The CDR3 DNA sequence: TGTGCCAGCAGCTTAGCCGACAGGGGACCTGGCTACGAGCAGTACTTC. Its protein is CASSLADRGPGYEQYF.

This clone was picked up a small number of times. V and J are TRBV6-1 and TRBJ1-6; maybe TRBD1 (6 bases). The CDR3 runs 17 residues. From germline, CDR1 is MNHNS and CDR2 SASEGT. V lost 4 bases and J lost 0, with 13 bases in between. CDR3 in amino acids: CASSAGTSSSYNSPLHF. In nucleotides, the CDR3 is TGTGCCAGCAGTGCAGGGACATCTAGCTCCTATAATTCACCCCTCCACTTT.

The J gene is TRBJ1-2, the V gene TRBV6-1, with a weak D call TRBD1 (6 bases). The germline V and J ends were trimmed by 3 bases and 7 bases, with 15 bases remaining between them. CDR1 is MNHNS, CDR2 SASEGT, per germline. CDR3 length: 14 residues. DNA of the CDR3: TGTGCCAGCAGTGACCAGGGACAACTAACTGGCTACACCTTC. It yields the protein CASSDQGQLTGYTF.

The count of this clone is one. The rearrangement joins TRBV2 to TRBJ1-2, with a tentative D call TRBD1 (6 bases). V was shortened by 6 bases and J by 4 bases, with 15 bases between the two germline ends. This CDR3 is 14 amino acids long. CDR1 and CDR2 (germline): SNHLY, FYNNEI. As DNA, the CDR3 is TGTGCCAGCAGGAATCAGGGGCTTAGCTATGGCTACACCTTC. Its protein product is CASRNQGLSYGYTF. Variable domain in full (rest from reference TRBV2 and TRBJ1-2): EPEVTQTPSHQVTQMGQEVILRCVPISNHLYFYWYRQILGQKVEFLVSFYNNEISEKSEIFDDQFSVERPDGSNFTLKIRSTKLEDSAMYFCASRNQGLSYGYTFGSGTRLTVV.

This clone came up a few times. The V and J genes are TRBV3-1 (or the pseudogene TRBV3-2) and TRBJ1-2; tentatively, D is TRBD1 (6 bases). Germline V gene lookup returns CDR1 LGHDT and CDR2 YNNKEL (reference sequence). This CDR3 has 15 amino acids. Trimming took off 3 bases at V and 5 bases at J, with 16 bases between the two ends. The CDR3 protein is CASSHGLDRLYGYTF. The CDR3 region has the DNA TGTGCCAGCAGCCATGGCCTTGACAGGCTGTATGGCTACACCTTC.